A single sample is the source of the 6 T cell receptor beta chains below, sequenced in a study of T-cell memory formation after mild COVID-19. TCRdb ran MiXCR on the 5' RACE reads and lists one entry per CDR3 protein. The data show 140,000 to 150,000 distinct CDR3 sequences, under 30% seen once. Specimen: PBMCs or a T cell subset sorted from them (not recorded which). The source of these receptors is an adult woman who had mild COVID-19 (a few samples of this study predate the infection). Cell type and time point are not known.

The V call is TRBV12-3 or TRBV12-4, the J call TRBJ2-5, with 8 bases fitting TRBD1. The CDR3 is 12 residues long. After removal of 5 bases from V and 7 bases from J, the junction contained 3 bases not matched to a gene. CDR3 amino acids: CASSAQGGTQYF. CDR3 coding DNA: TGTGCCAGCAGTGCACAGGGGGGGACCCAGTACTTC.

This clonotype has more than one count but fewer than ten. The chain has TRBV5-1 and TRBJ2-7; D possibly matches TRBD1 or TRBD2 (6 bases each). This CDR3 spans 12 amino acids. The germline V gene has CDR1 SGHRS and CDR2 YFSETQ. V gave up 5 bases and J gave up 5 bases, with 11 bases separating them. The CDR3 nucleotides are TGCGCCAGCAGTACCGGGGGCGACGAGCAGTACTTC. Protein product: CASSTGGDEQYF.

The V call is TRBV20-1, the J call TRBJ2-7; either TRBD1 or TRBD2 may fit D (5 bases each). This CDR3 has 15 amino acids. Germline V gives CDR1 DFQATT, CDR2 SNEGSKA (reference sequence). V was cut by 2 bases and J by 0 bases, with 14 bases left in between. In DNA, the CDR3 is TGCAGTGCTAGAACCTCCGGGACGGCCTCCTACGAGCAGTACTTC. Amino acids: CSARTSGTASYEQYF.

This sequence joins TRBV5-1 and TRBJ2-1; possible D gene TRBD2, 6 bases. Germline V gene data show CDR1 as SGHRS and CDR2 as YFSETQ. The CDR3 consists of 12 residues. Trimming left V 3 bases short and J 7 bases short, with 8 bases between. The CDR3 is CASSSAGNEQFF. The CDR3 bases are TGCGCCAGCAGCTCGGCGGGGAATGAGCAGTTCTTC.

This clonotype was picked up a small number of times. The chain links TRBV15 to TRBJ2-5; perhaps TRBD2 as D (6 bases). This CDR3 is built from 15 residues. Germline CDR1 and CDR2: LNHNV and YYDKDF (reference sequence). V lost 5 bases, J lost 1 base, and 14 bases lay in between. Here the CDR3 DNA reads TGTGCCACCAGCGGCGGGACCCCCCTCCAAGAGACCCAGTACTTC. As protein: CATSGGTPLQETQYF.

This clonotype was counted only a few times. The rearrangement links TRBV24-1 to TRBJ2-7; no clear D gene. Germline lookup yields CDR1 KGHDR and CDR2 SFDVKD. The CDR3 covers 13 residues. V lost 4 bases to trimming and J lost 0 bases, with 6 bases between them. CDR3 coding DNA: TGTGCCACCAGTGAATCGAGCTCCTACGAGCAGTACTTC. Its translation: CATSESSSYEQYF.